The following is a T cell receptor beta chain sequence with its context. Its antigen is not identified. This CDR3 has 15 amino acids. V shed 5 bases and J 6 bases; nucleotides not matched to a gene: 7. Germline CDR1 reads SGHVS; CDR2 reads FNYEAQ. These data are taken from a study of OX40 agonist ivuxolimab in advanced cancers. About the study: Among those enrolled, mean age was about 63 years (range about 23 to 79) and approximately 83% were male. Two patients with cutaneous melanoma and one with hepatocellular carcinoma, three in total, showed partial responses. The study's findings and limits: In the 0.1 to 3.0 mg/kg range, CD4+ and CD8+ blood T cells had expanded clonally by week 6.

The data were produced by immunoSEQ multiplex PCR, yet TCRdb's version contains in-frame clones alone and is incomplete. This table has roughly 86,000 clones, around 91% appearing once. This sequence was found in an adult with an advanced solid tumor such as melanoma, head and neck, liver or kidney cancer. The chain carries TRBV7-6 and TRBJ2-2, with TRBD2 matching over 9 bases. Sequenced here: CD4+ or CD8+ T cells sorted from blood, sampled in a trial of the OX40 agonist ivuxolimab. The CDR3 DNA sequence: TGTGCCAGCAGCCTTAGCGGGAGTCCGGCCGGGGAGCTGTTTTTT. Translation: CASSLSGSPAGELFF.